This T cell receptor beta chain was captured in a study of cytomegalovirus exposure and HLA in healthy donors. This PCR relied on a set of 60 Vbeta primers and 13 Jbeta primers. TCRdb's copy holds only in-frame clones and misses some; the assay was immunoSEQ multiplex PCR. The sample holds around 120,000 clones, over 60% seen once. Germline-derived CDR1 and CDR2 are LGHNA and YNFKEQ. The CDR3 covers 19 residues. V was pared by 0 bases and J by 5 bases, with 13 bases of the junction left unmatched. This receptor was identified in a human donor in good health. Input material: PBMCs. The genes are TRBV4-2 and TRBJ2-5; 12 bases agree with TRBD2. The chain's CDR3 is CASSQDRRPSGGARETQYF. The DNA for the CDR3 is TGTGCCAGCAGCCAAGATCGGCGGCCTAGCGGGGGGGCCAGGGAGACCCAGTACTTC.